This entry concerns a single T cell receptor (beta chain). Antigen specificity is unknown. The sample comes from a study of T cell responses to AZD1222 COVID-19 vaccine. Here immunoSEQ multiplex PCR was the method, and the copy in TCRdb shows in-frame clones only, minus some. Seen here are around 110,000 clones, around 88% observed once, and the top ten hold over 7.5%. Study results and caveats: Spike-specific TCR breadth and depth went up after people got two AZD1222 doses. At baseline, just five to seven AZD1222 recipients tested seropositive.

Per the germline V gene, CDR1 is MGHRA and CDR2 is YSYEKL. This CDR3 has 18 amino acids. V lost 4 bases to trimming and J lost 0 bases; unmatched junction nucleotides: 12. The chain carries TRBV4-1 and TRBJ2-4; TRBD1 agrees at 7 bases. This sequence was found in an adult in good health. Sample: peripheral blood, taken on day 0 of AZD1222 vaccination. DNA of the CDR3: TGCGCCAGCAGCCTACAGGGGTTCCTATTCCTAGCCAAAAACATTCAGTACTTC. It is translated as CASSLQGFLFLAKNIQYF.